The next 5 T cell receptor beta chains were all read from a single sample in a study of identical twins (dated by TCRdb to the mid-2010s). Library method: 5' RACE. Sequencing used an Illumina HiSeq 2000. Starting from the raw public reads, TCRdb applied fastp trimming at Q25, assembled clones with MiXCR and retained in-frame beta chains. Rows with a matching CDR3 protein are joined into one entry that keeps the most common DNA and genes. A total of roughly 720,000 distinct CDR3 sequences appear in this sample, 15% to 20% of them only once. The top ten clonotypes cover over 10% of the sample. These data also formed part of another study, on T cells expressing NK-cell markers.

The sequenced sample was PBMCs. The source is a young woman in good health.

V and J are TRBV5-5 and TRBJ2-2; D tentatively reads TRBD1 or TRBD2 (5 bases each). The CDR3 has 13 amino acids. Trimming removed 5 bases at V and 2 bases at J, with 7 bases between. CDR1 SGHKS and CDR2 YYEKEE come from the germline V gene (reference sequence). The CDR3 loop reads CASRGDNTGELFF. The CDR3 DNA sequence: TGTGCCAGCAGAGGGGACAACACCGGGGAGCTGTTTTTT.

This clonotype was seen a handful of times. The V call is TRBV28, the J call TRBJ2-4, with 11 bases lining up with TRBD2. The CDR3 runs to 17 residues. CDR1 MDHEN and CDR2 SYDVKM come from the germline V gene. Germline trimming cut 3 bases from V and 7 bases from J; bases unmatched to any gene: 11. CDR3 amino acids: CASSFVSTSGGGNIQYF. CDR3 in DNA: TGTGCCAGCAGTTTCGTGTCCACTAGCGGGGGCGGGAACATTCAGTACTTC.

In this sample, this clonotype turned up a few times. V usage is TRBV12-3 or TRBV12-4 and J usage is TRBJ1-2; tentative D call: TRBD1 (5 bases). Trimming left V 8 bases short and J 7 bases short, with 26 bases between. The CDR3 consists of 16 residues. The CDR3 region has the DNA TGTGCCAGCTGGGAGGGAAATAGGGGTTCGGGTGGTGGCTACACCTTC. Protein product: CASWEGNRGSGGGYTF.

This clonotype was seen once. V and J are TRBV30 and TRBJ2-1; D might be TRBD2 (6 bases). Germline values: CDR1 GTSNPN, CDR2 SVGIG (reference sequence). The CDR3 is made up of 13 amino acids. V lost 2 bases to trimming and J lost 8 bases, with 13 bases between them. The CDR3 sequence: CAWSTGPGDEQFF. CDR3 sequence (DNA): TGTGCCTGGAGTACGGGACCGGGGGATGAGCAGTTCTTC.

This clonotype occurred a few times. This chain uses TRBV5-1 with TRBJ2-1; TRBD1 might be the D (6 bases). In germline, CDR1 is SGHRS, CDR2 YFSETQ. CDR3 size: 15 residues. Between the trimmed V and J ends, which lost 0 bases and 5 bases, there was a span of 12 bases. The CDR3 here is CASSLGQGWHNEQFF. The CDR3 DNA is TGCGCCAGCAGCTTGGGGCAGGGGTGGCACAATGAGCAGTTCTTC. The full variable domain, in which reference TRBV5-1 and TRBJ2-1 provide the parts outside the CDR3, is KAGVTQTPRYLIKTRGQQVTLSCSPISGHRSVSWYQQTPGQGLQFLFEYFSETQRNKGNFPGRFSGRQFSNSRSEMNVSTLELGDSALYLCASSLGQGWHNEQFFGPGTRLTVL.